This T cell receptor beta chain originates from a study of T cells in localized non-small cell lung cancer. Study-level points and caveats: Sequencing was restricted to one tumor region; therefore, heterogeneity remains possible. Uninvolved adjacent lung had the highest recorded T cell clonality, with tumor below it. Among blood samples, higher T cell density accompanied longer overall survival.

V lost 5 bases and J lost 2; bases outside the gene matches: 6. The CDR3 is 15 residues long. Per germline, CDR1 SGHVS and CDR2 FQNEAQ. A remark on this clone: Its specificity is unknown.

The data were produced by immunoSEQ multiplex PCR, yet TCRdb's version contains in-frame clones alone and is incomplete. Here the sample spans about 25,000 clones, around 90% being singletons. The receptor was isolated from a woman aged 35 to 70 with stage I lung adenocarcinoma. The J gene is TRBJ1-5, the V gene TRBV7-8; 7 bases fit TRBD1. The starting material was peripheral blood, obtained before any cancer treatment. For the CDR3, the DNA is TGTGCCAGCAGCCCTAGAGGGGGCCGCAATCAGCCCCAGCATTTT. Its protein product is CASSPRGGRNQPQHF.